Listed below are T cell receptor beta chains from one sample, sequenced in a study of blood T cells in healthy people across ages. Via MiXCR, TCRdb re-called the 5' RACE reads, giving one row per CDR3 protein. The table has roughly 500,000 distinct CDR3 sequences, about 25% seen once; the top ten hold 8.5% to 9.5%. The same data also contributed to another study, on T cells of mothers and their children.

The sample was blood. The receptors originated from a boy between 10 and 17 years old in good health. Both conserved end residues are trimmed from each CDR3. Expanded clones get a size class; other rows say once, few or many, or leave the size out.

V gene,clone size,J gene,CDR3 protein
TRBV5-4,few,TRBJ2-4,ASTSRTGESIQY
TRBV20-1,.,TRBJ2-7,SARGTSGRVPYEQY
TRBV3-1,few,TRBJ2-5,ASSQPGLAGGGTQY
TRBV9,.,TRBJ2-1,ASSTPSGGYNEQF
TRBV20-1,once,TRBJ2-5,SASLLAGRLETQY
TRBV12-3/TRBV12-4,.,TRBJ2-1,ASSRSGLAEYNEQF
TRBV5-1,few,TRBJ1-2,ASSLVGANSLRYT
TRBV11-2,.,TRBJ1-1,ASSDWENTEAF
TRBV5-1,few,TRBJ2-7,ASSLDLTGPGTFNEQY
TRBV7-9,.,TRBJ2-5,ASSLTPRETQY
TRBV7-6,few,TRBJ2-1,ASSSELAGGYNEQF
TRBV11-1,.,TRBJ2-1,ASSLTTGKYNEQF
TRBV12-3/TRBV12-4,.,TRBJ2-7,ASQYSGASYEQY
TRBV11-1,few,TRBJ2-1,ASSSKGTGVGRKGSYNEQF
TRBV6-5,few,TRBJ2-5,ASRFSGGARETQY
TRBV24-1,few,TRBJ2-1,ATSDGPSHEQF
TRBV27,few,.,ASSLKRLAYDEQY
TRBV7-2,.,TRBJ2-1,ASRASSGLYNEQF
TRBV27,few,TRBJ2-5,ASSPRDRGRETQY
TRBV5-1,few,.,ASSLLQRESDEQF
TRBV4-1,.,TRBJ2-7,ASSQMGGLSYEQY
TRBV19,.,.,ASSWDSPLGEQF
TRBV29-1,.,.,SVSFLYEQY
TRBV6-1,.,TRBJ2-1,ASGPTGSSYNEQF
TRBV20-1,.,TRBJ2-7,SPEVWEGTYEQY
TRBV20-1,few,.,SARDPDTYEQY
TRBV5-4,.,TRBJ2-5,ASSVTSGGGQY
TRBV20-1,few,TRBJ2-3,SARWTPGATDTQY
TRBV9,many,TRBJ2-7,ASSGSRLAYEQY
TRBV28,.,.,ASRRFSGLEVEQY
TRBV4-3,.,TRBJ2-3,ASSLQVSTDTQY
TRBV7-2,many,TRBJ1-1,ASSRDRVNTEAF
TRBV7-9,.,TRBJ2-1,AGSLIFGGADYNEQF
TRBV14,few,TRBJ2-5,ASSFRDRGETQY
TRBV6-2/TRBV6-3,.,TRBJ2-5,ASSYSRVAEFQETQY
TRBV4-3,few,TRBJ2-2,ASSQLSGNTGELF
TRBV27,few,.,ASSLLQGHEQY
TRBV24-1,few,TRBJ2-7,ATSDGSGSSPGRYEQY
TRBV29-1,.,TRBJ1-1,SAPGTEAF
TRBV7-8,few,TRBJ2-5,AISSGTQETQY